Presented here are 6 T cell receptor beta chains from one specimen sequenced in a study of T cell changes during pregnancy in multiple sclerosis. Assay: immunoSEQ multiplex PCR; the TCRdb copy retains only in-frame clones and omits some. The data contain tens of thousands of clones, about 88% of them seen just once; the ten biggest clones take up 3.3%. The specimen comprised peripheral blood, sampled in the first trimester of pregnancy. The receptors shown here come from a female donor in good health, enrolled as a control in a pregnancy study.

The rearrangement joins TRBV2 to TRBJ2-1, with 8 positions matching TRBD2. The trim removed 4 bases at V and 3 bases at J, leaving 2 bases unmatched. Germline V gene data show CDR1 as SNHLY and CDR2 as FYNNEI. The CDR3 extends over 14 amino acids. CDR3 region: CASSVGTSYNEQFF. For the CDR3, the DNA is TGTGCCAGCAGTGTCGGGACTAGCTACAATGAGCAGTTCTTC.

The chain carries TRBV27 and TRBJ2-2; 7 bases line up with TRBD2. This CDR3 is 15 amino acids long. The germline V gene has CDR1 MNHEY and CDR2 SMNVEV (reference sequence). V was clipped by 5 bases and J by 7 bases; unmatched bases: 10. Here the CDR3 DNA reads TGTGCCAGCAGTCCCGTCGGGGGGTTGATCGGGGAGCTGTTTTTT. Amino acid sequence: CASSPVGGLIGELFF.

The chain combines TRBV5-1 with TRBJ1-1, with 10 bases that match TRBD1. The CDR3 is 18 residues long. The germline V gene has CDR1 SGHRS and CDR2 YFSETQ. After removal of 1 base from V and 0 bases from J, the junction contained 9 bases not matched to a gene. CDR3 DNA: TGCGCCAGCAGCTTGTGGGGACAGGGGATTAGTATGAACACTGAAGCTTTCTTT. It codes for CASSLWGQGISMNTEAFF.

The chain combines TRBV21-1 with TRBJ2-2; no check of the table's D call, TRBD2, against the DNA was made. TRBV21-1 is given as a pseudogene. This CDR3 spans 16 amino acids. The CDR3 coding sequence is TGTGCCAGCAGCAAACCCACCTTTACTAGTAGCGGGGAGCTGTTTTTT. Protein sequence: CASSKPTFTSSGELFF.

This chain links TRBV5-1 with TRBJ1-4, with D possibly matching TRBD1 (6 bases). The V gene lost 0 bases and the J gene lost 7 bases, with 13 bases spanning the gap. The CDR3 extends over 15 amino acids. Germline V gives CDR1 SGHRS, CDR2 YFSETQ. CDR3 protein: CASSLGQGKVEKLFF. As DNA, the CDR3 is TGCGCCAGCAGCTTGGGGCAGGGGAAGGTTGAAAAACTGTTTTTT.

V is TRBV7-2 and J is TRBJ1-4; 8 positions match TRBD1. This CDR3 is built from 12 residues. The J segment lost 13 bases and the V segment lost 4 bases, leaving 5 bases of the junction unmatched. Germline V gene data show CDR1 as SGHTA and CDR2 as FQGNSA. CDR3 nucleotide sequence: TGTGCCAGCAGCTATTACAGGGGGTCACTGTTTTTT. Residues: CASSYYRGSLFF.